Described below is a single T cell receptor beta chain sequence and its context. Its antigen is not identified. This sample was included in a study of T cells after yellow fever vaccination. Study-wide results and limits: The secondary response was weaker but peaked faster, day 5 versus 15. At under 98% for CD4 and about 91% for CD8, most primary-vaccination clones showed up again after the booster. FACS-sorted repertoires might harbor abundant contaminating clonotypes from the bulk population.

5'RACE template switching added a universal primer site and UMIs to TCR cDNA. TCRdb called the 5' RACE reads again in MiXCR, with one record for every CDR3 protein. The data hold approximately 610,000 distinct CDR3 sequences, with about 17% observed a single time. The CDR3 covers 15 residues. V was cut by 4 bases and J by 5 bases, with 17 bases left in between. Germline V lookup: CDR1 SGHKS, CDR2 YYEKEE (reference sequence). Specimen: PBMCs, collected 4 to 6 days after the first yellow fever vaccination. The source of this sequence is a man between 18 and 35 years old who received the YFV17D yellow fever vaccine. The genes are TRBV5-5 and TRBJ2-3, with D unclear. The CDR3 sequence is CASSRGLRSRDTQYF. CDR3 coding DNA: TGTGCCAGCAGCCGTGGGCTCCGCTCCCGAGATACGCAGTATTTT.